This entry lists 7 T cell receptor beta chains sequenced from one sample in a study of beta chain features in type 1 diabetes (dated by TCRdb to about 2018). What the research found in general, with its limitations: A moderate but significant shortening of TCRB CDR3 length was observed in type 1 diabetes patients in all four CD4+ subsets.

Their antigens are not known. Library preparation was by the immunoSEQ multiplex PCR assay. The entire amount of isolated RNA was reverse transcribed using the High Capacity cDNA Reverse Transcription Kit, so the sequenced TCRB transcripts were expressed ones. Sourced from immuneACCESS, this table was stored by TCRdb with only in-frame sequences that have V and J called. A share of the clones is absent; for the studies checked, an unresolved V gene accounts for under half, and the remainder has no known explanation. This sample gives 310,000 or so clones in total; about a tenth of them show up just once. Of the sample, 1% falls within the top ten clones. Material: central memory CD4+ T cells from blood. Receptor source: a man aged 25 to 40 with type 1 diabetes.

The V and J genes are TRBV15 and TRBJ2-7; D gene ambiguous. The germline V gene has CDR1 LNHNV and CDR2 YYDKDF (reference sequence). The CDR3 extends over 16 amino acids. V gave up 2 bases and J gave up 7 bases, with 21 bases separating them. CDR3 in DNA: TGTGCCACCAGCAGATCAACCGGGTCATCAGACGGGGAGCAGTACTTC. This encodes CATSRSTGSSDGEQYF.

This clone was found a few times. The chain carries TRBV25-1 and TRBJ2-4; the match to TRBD1 covers 7 bases. V was pared by 4 bases and J by 7 bases, with 4 bases of the junction left unmatched. Germline CDR1 reads MGHDK; CDR2 reads SYGVNS. This CDR3 has 13 amino acids. This CDR3 reads CASSGDRANIQYF. CDR3 in DNA: TGTGCCAGCAGTGGAGACAGGGCGAACATTCAGTACTTC.

The gene calls are TRBV6-6 and TRBJ1-4; D call uncertain. This CDR3 is built from 15 residues. The V gene lost 2 bases and the J gene lost 5 bases, with 12 bases spanning the gap. CDR1 is MNHNY and CDR2 is SVGAGI in the germline V gene (reference sequence). CDR3 DNA sequence: TGTGCCAGCAGTTACCGGGGTGGCGGCAATGAAAAACTGTTTTTT. Amino acid sequence: CASSYRGGGNEKLFF.

The chain carries TRBV7-2 and TRBJ1-4; TRBD1 matches at 10 bases. Trimming cost V 5 bases and J 8 bases; bases outside gene matches: 8. The CDR3 totals 15 residues. CDR1 is SGHTA, CDR2 FQGNSA, per germline. In DNA form, the CDR3 reads TGTGCCAGCAGCCACCGGGACAGGGGTGGCGAAAAACTGTTTTTT. This encodes CASSHRDRGGEKLFF. Full variable domain (missing parts from reference TRBV7-2 and TRBJ1-4): GAGVSQSPSNKVTEKGKDVELRCDPISGHTALYWYRQSLGQGLEFLIYFQGNSAPDKSGLPSDRFSAERTGGSVSTLTIQRTQQEDSAVYLCASSHRDRGGEKLFFGSGTQLSVL.

This clone was seen more than once but under ten times. This sequence joins TRBV7-2 and TRBJ1-1; tentatively, D is TRBD1 (5 bases). Germline V gene data show CDR1 as SGHTA and CDR2 as FQGNSA. This CDR3 region has 16 residues. V gave up 2 bases and J gave up 3 bases, with 16 bases separating them. CDR3 bases: TGTGCCAGCAGCTTACTCCAGGGTCTTGGGGACACTGAAGCTTTCTTT. Amino acid sequence: CASSLLQGLGDTEAFF.

The chain is built from TRBV6-4 and TRBJ1-2, with D possibly TRBD1 on 6 matching bases. This CDR3 region has 15 residues. V dropped 3 bases and J dropped 0 bases, with 11 bases sitting between them. Germline-derived CDR1 and CDR2 are MRHNA and SNTAGT. The DNA for the CDR3 is TGTGCCAGCAGTGAAATGGCAGGGGCTAACTATGGCTACACCTTC. It is translated as CASSEMAGANYGYTF.

The genes are TRBV6-6 and TRBJ1-5; D is ambiguous. The germline gives CDR1 MNHNY, CDR2 SVGAGI (reference sequence). Trimming removed 6 bases at V and 5 bases at J, with 8 bases between. This CDR3 is 12 amino acids long. The CDR3 is CASSGPYQPQHF. The CDR3 nucleotides read TGTGCCAGCAGCGGACCCTATCAGCCCCAGCATTTT.